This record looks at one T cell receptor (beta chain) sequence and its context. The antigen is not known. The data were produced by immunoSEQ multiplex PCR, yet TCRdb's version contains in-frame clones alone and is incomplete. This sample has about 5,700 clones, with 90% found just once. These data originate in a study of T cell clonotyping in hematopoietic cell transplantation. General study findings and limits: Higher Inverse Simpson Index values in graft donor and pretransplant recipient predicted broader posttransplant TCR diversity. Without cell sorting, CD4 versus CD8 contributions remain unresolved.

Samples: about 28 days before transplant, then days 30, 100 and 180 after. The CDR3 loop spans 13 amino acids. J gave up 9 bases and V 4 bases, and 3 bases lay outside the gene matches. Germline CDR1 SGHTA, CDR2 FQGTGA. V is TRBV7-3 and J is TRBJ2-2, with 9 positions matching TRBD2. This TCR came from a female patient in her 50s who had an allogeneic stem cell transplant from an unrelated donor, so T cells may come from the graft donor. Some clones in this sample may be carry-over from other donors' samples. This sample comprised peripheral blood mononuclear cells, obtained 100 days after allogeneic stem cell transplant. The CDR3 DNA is TGTGCCAGCAGCTGGCGGGGGGGCAGGGAGCTGTTTTTT. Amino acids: CASSWRGGRELFF. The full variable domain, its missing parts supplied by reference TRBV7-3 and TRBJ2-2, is GAGVSQTPSNKVTEKGKYVELRCDPISGHTALYWYRQSLGQGPEFLIYFQGTGAADDSGLPNDRFFAVRPEGSVSTLKIQRTERGDSAVYLCASSWRGGRELFFGEGSRLTVL.